A single sample is the source of the 16 T cell receptor beta chains below, sequenced in a study of CD8 T cells in Susac syndrome. cDNA came from about 0.46 to 1 ug RNA primed by random hexamers. MiXCR, run by TCRdb on the immunoSEQ multiplex PCR reads, gives a single entry per CDR3 protein. Of around 200,000 distinct CDR3 sequences in the sample, about 95% are singletons; the top ten hold just over 0.08%. Sequenced: CD4+ T cells from PBMCs. All receptors come from a human donor with multiple sclerosis.

The chain recombines TRBV6-5 with TRBJ1-6, with D possibly matching TRBD1 (5 bases). Trimming stripped 7 bases from V and 10 bases from J, with 17 bases between. The CDR3 runs 14 residues. The germline V gene encodes CDR1 MNHEY and CDR2 SVGAGI. The CDR3 DNA is TGTGCCAGCACCCTGGTAGGGGCGAAATCACCCCTCCACTTT. Encoded protein: CASTLVGAKSPLHF.

The rearrangement uses TRBV20-1 and TRBJ2-5; D is uncertain. The CDR3 loop spans 14 amino acids. The germline V and J ends were trimmed by 7 bases and 2 bases, with 17 bases remaining between them. From germline, CDR1 is DFQATT and CDR2 SNEGSKA (reference sequence). The CDR3 sequence: CSVRTRRIQETQYF. CDR3 bases: TGCAGTGTTCGAACCAGGAGAATACAAGAGACCCAGTACTTC.

V is TRBV3-1 and J is TRBJ2-5, with TRBD2 matching 7 bases. This CDR3 has 16 amino acids. Germline-derived CDR1 and CDR2 are LGHDT and YNNKEL (reference sequence). The V segment lost 2 bases and the J segment 5 bases; nucleotides outside the gene matches: 11. CDR3 sequence: CASSQRWRGNVETQYF. CDR3 bases: TGTGCCAGCAGCCAACGTTGGCGGGGGAATGTCGAGACCCAGTACTTC.

The chain uses TRBV6-1 and TRBJ2-5; 8 nucleotides line up with TRBD2. This CDR3 has 16 residues. CDR1 is MNHNS and CDR2 is SASEGT in the germline V gene. Germline trimming cut 0 bases from V and 4 bases from J; bases unmatched to any gene: 7. DNA for the CDR3: TGTGCCAGCAGTGAAGCGGCCGGGACTAGAGGAGAGACCCAGTACTTC. Its translation is CASSEAAGTRGETQYF.

This chain uses TRBV29-1 with TRBJ2-1; 11 nucleotides line up with TRBD1. Trimming at V came to 7 bases and at J to 7 bases, leaving 9 bases not matched to a gene. The CDR3 is 14 residues long. Germline CDR1 reads SQVTM; CDR2 reads ANQGSEA. The CDR3 protein is CSATRGDRGNEQFF. CDR3 bases: TGCAGCGCGACGAGGGGGGACAGGGGGAATGAGCAGTTCTTC.

This chain uses TRBV20-1 with TRBJ2-3, with D hard to call. CDR3 length: 13 amino acids. Per the germline V gene, CDR1 is DFQATT and CDR2 is SNEGSKA (reference sequence). With 6 bases removed from V and 0 bases from J, the gap between germline ends came to 10 bases. The CDR3 spells CSAQLGSTDTQYF. The CDR3 DNA is TGCAGTGCCCAACTCGGGAGCACAGATACGCAGTATTTT.

The CDR3 reads CASSPTSGGPGEQFF. Here the CDR3 DNA reads TGTGCCAGCAGTCCCACTAGCGGGGGGCCAGGTGAGCAGTTCTTC. The chain joins TRBV12-3 or TRBV12-4 to TRBJ2-1, with 12 positions matching TRBD2. V lost 5 bases, J lost 9 bases, and 8 bases stayed unmatched. CDR3 length: 15 amino acids.

The V and J genes are TRBV9 and TRBJ2-5; TRBD1 is a possible D gene (6 bases). V shed 0 bases and J shed 5 bases, with 14 bases lying between them. The CDR3 loop spans 15 amino acids. The germline V gene encodes CDR1 SGDLS and CDR2 YYNGEE. Here the CDR3 reads CASSVAQGGKETQYF. CDR3 DNA sequence: TGTGCCAGCAGCGTAGCACAGGGTGGTAAGGAGACCCAGTACTTC.

The CDR3 reads CASSVAESGGNTIYF. The DNA for the CDR3 is TGTGCCAGCAGCGTAGCGGAATCGGGAGGAAACACCATATATTTT. The chain couples TRBV9 to TRBJ1-3; D is uncertain. The CDR3 totals 15 residues. From germline, CDR1 is SGDLS and CDR2 YYNGEE. Trimming removed 0 bases from V and 4 bases from J, with 11 bases in between.

V usage is TRBV9 and J usage is TRBJ1-1; no firm D call. Looked up from germline, CDR1 is SGDLS and CDR2 is YYNGEE. The CDR3 runs to 13 residues. Trimming removed 4 bases from V and 0 bases from J, with 7 bases in between. The CDR3 loop reads CASSSRLNTEAFF. In nucleotides, the CDR3 is TGTGCCAGCAGCTCGCGACTGAACACTGAAGCTTTCTTT.

The chain uses TRBV18 and TRBJ2-7, with TRBD1 as a possible D gene (6 bases). With 1 base removed from V and 3 bases from J, the gap between germline ends came to 13 bases. CDR1 and CDR2 (germline): KGHSH, LQKENI. The CDR3 totals 15 residues. The CDR3 nucleotides read TGTGCCAGCTCACCACAGTTGGGGGCCGACTACGAGCAGTACTTC. Translated: CASSPQLGADYEQYF.

V gene TRBV20-1 combines with J gene TRBJ2-5; 8 bases fit TRBD1. The V gene's germline CDR1 is DFQATT and CDR2 SNEGSKA (reference sequence). After removal of 4 bases from V and 5 bases from J, the junction contained 9 bases not matched to a gene. The CDR3 extends over 14 amino acids. As DNA, the CDR3 is TGCAGTGCTACCCGGACAGGGTTTTTGGAGACCCAGTACTTC. Protein product: CSATRTGFLETQYF.

The chain uses TRBV29-1 and TRBJ2-3; D gene uncertain. Germline V CDR1 and CDR2: SQVTM, ANQGSEA. V gave up 4 bases and J gave up 6 bases, with 5 bases separating them. The CDR3 extends over 10 amino acids. The DNA of the CDR3 is TGCAGCGTTGTGCGGGATACGCAGTATTTT. Residues: CSVVRDTQYF.

V is TRBV7-3 and J is TRBJ2-1, with D perhaps being TRBD1 or TRBD2 (5 bases each). Trimming left V 5 bases short and J 3 bases short, with 17 bases between. Germline V gives CDR1 SGHTA, CDR2 FQGTGA. The CDR3 totals 16 residues. The CDR3 region has the DNA TGTGCCAGCAGCCGTGGTGGGGGTCTGATCTACAATGAGCAGTTCTTC. This encodes CASSRGGGLIYNEQFF.

This chain's CDR3 is CASSPRDPEGELFF. The CDR3 nucleotides read TGCGCCAGCAGTCCCCGGGACCCGGAGGGGGAACTGTTTTTT. This chain connects TRBV23-1 to TRBJ1-4; D perhaps matches TRBD1 (6 bases). TRBV23-1 is identified as an open reading frame with a role that is uncertain. The V end was cut by 4 bases, the J end by 12 bases, with 18 bases between. This CDR3 has 14 amino acids.

The chain is built from TRBV4-2 and TRBJ1-1; TRBD1 might be the D (6 bases). V lost 4 bases to trimming and J lost 6 bases, with 21 bases between them. The CDR3 sequence is 16 residues long. Germline CDR1 LGHNA, CDR2 YNFKEQ. The CDR3 DNA follows: TGTGCCAGCAGCCGAGACAGGCTTGGGGATGGCGCTGAAGCTTTCTTT. Translated, it gives CASSRDRLGDGAEAFF.